The 30 T cell receptor beta chains listed next were all sequenced from one sample in a study of blood T cell repertoires in COVID-19. Clones were read by immunoSEQ multiplex PCR, and TCRdb kept only the in-frame ones, dropping some. This sample yields fewer than 250,000 clones, of which about 82% are seen a single time; around 2% belongs to the top ten. Sequencing input: PBMCs or T cells enriched from blood (not recorded which). The source is a woman between 50 and 59 years old who had recovered from COVID-19.

The chain links TRBV11-2 to TRBJ2-7; 10 bases line up with TRBD1. Germline-derived CDR1 and CDR2 are SGHAT and FQNNGV. V trimming: 2 bases; J trimming: 6 bases; junction bases outside the gene matches: 7. This CDR3 has 15 residues. CDR3 residues: CASSLSSGTGVEQYF. The CDR3 DNA reads as TGTGCCAGCAGCTTATCTTCCGGGACAGGGGTCGAGCAGTACTTC.

This clone came up a few times. V usage is TRBV27 and J usage is TRBJ1-2, with D perhaps matching TRBD1 (5 bases). The germline V gene encodes CDR1 MNHEY and CDR2 SMNVEV (reference sequence). Trimming took off 8 bases at V and 7 bases at J, with 20 bases between the two ends. The CDR3 covers 14 residues. Written as DNA, the CDR3 is TGTGCCAGCGGATCGAGTGACAGAGGCGCTGGCTACACCTTC. Its protein is CASGSSDRGAGYTF.

The chain recombines TRBV6-5 with TRBJ2-2; possible D gene TRBD2, 6 bases. Germline CDR1 and CDR2: MNHEY and SVGAGI. The CDR3 totals 14 residues. Trimming removed 5 bases at V and 1 base at J, with 8 bases between. The CDR3 coding sequence is TGTGCCAGCAGTCGGGGGTTGAACACCGGGGAGCTGTTTTTT. Protein product: CASSRGLNTGELFF.

V and J are TRBV28 and TRBJ1-4; 8 bases line up with TRBD1. The V gene end was trimmed by 7 bases and the J gene end by 7 bases; junction bases not matched to a gene: 5. The V gene's germline CDR1 is MDHEN and CDR2 SYDVKM. The CDR3 spans 13 residues. The CDR3 nucleotides read TGTGCCAGCACAATCAGGGGGCGTGAAAAACTGTTTTTT. Protein: CASTIRGREKLFF.

The chain carries TRBV7-2 and TRBJ1-2; 7 bases map to TRBD1. V shed 6 bases and J 4 bases; nucleotides not matched to a gene: 11. The CDR3 is made up of 15 amino acids. The germline gives CDR1 SGHTA, CDR2 FQGNSA. CDR3 loop: CASRSGNRGGYGYTF. Here the CDR3 DNA reads TGTGCCAGCAGGTCGGGGAACAGGGGTGGCTATGGCTACACCTTC. The full variable domain, completed using reference TRBV7-2 and TRBJ1-2, is GAGVSQSPSNKVTEKGKDVELRCDPISGHTALYWYRQSLGQGLEFLIYFQGNSAPDKSGLPSDRFSAERTGGSVSTLTIQRTQQEDSAVYLCASRSGNRGGYGYTFGSGTRLTVV.

This clone came up a few times. V is TRBV11-2 and J is TRBJ2-3, with 8 bases matching TRBD1. Trimming took 5 bases from V and 8 from J; bases not matched to a gene: 12. CDR1 is SGHAT and CDR2 is FQNNGV in the germline V gene. CDR3 length: 15 amino acids. CDR3 sequence: CASSADRAILRTQYF. DNA of the CDR3: TGTGCCAGCAGCGCGGACAGGGCCATTCTTCGTACGCAGTATTTT.

The chain has TRBV18 and TRBJ1-2; 7 bases align to TRBD1. The CDR3 runs to 15 residues. The ends lost 2 bases at V and 4 bases at J; junction bases unmatched: 7. Germline V gene sequence: CDR1 KGHSH, CDR2 LQKENI. The CDR3 reads CASSPGQEGRYGYTF. The CDR3 DNA reads TGTGCCAGCTCACCAGGACAGGAAGGGCGCTATGGCTACACCTTC.

CDR3 in DNA: TGTGCCAGCAGCCCCAGGGGACAGGGGAATCAGCCCCAGCATTTT. Translating it yields CASSPRGQGNQPQHF. The genes are TRBV27 and TRBJ1-5; 10 bases line up with TRBD1. Losses at the gene ends were 6 bases for V and 4 bases for J; bases not matched to a gene: 6. Germline values: CDR1 MNHEY, CDR2 SMNVEV (reference sequence). CDR3 length: 15 residues.

J is TRBJ2-5 and V is TRBV11-2; TRBD2 is a possible D gene (6 bases). The germline V and J ends were trimmed by 3 bases and 5 bases, with 10 bases remaining between them. CDR3 length: 13 amino acids. Germline values: CDR1 SGHAT, CDR2 FQNNGV. The CDR3 DNA is TGTGCCAGCAGCTTTGTAGGAGGGGAGACCCAGTACTTC. Translation gives CASSFVGGETQYF.

The rearrangement joins TRBV6-6 to TRBJ2-1; no clear D. The V end was cut by 4 bases, the J end by 9 bases, with 7 bases between. Germline V lookup: CDR1 MNHNY, CDR2 SVGAGI (reference sequence). The CDR3 extends over 11 amino acids. CDR3 sequence reads: CASSSTLEQFF. The CDR3 nucleotides read TGTGCCAGCAGTTCGACTCTTGAGCAGTTCTTC.

This sequence joins TRBV6-2 or TRBV6-3 and TRBJ2-1, with 8 bases identical to TRBD2. The CDR3 extends over 13 amino acids. The V gene's germline CDR1 is MNHEY and CDR2 SVGEGT. The J segment lost 5 bases and the V segment lost 6 bases, leaving 3 bases of the junction unmatched. The CDR3 DNA sequence: TGTGCCAGCAGCCGGGAGGGCCACAATGAGCAGTTCTTC. This codes for CASSREGHNEQFF.

This chain joins TRBV28 and TRBJ2-5; D call uncertain. Trimming pared 4 bases from V and 3 bases from J, leaving 6 bases between. Germline CDR1 is MDHEN and CDR2 is SYDVKM. The CDR3 is 12 amino acids. CDR3 sequence: CASSSLEETQYF. CDR3 nucleotides: TGTGCCAGCAGTTCTCTCGAAGAGACCCAGTACTTC.

V gene TRBV5-1 combines with J gene TRBJ2-7, with D unresolved. Trimming took off 0 bases at V and 2 bases at J, with 9 bases between the two ends. The CDR3 contains 14 residues. Germline V gives CDR1 SGHRS, CDR2 YFSETQ. CDR3 protein: CASSLGQVTYEQYF. As DNA, the CDR3 is TGCGCCAGCAGCTTGGGTCAGGTTACCTACGAGCAGTACTTC. The full variable domain, with the rest looked up from reference TRBV5-1 and TRBJ2-7, is KAGVTQTPRYLIKTRGQQVTLSCSPISGHRSVSWYQQTPGQGLQFLFEYFSETQRNKGNFPGRFSGRQFSNSRSEMNVSTLELGDSALYLCASSLGQVTYEQYFGPGTRLTVT.

The CDR3 protein is CASSAMGSGYYGYTF. CDR3 DNA sequence: TGTGCCAGCAGCGCTATGGGCAGCGGCTACTATGGCTACACCTTC. The J gene is TRBJ1-2, the V gene TRBV7-8; no firm D call. Germline CDR1 is SGHVS and CDR2 is FQNEAQ. The CDR3 runs to 15 residues. Trimming took off 5 bases at V and 3 bases at J, with 16 bases between the two ends. Looking up the rest from reference TRBV7-8 and TRBJ1-2 gives the full variable domain: GAGVSQSPRYKVAKRGQDVALRCDPISGHVSLFWYQQALGQGPEFLTYFQNEAQLDKSGLPSDRFFAERPEGSVSTLKIQRTQQEDSAVYLCASSAMGSGYYGYTFGSGTRLTVV.

This clone was counted a single time. V and J are TRBV19 and TRBJ2-2; D possibly corresponds to TRBD2 (6 bases). The CDR3 runs 16 residues. The germline gives CDR1 LNHDA, CDR2 SQIVND (reference sequence). Trimming removed 6 bases at V and 1 base at J, with 15 bases between. The CDR3 protein is CASSRLDILNTGELFF. Here the CDR3 DNA reads TGTGCCAGTAGCCGACTAGACATACTGAACACCGGGGAGCTGTTTTTT.

The chain carries TRBV4-3 and TRBJ2-7, with a weak D call TRBD1 (6 bases). CDR3 length: 16 residues. Germline CDR1 is LGHNA and CDR2 is YSLEER. With 1 base removed from V and 0 bases from J, the gap between germline ends came to 13 bases. Here the CDR3 DNA reads TGCGCCAGCAGCCAAGCTTCAGGGGCCCTCTCCTACGAGCAGTACTTC. Protein sequence: CASSQASGALSYEQYF.

The V call is TRBV9, the J call TRBJ2-3, with a tentative D call TRBD2 (6 bases). Trimming removed 0 bases from V and 7 bases from J, with 18 bases in between. Looked up from germline, CDR1 is SGDLS and CDR2 is YYNGEE. The CDR3 extends over 16 amino acids. For the CDR3, the DNA is TGTGCCAGCAGCGTAGGGACCTTCCAGGAGGGCCATACGCAGTATTTT. Translated, it gives CASSVGTFQEGHTQYF. The complete variable domain, with remaining parts taken from reference TRBV9 and TRBJ2-3, reads DSGVTQTPKHLITATGQRVTLRCSPRSGDLSVYWYQQSLDQGLQFLIQYYNGEERAKGNILERFSAQQFPDLHSELNLSSLELGDSALYFCASSVGTFQEGHTQYFGPGTRLTVL.

The V and J genes are TRBV7-9 and TRBJ2-7, with 7 bases identical to TRBD1. J lost 3 bases, V lost 4 bases, and 6 bases had no gene match. This CDR3 contains 14 residues. The germline V gene has CDR1 SEHNR and CDR2 FQNEAQ (reference sequence). CDR3 residues: CASSSRGGSYEQYF. CDR3 bases: TGTGCCAGCAGCTCAAGAGGGGGCAGCTACGAGCAGTACTTC.

The J gene is TRBJ2-2, the V gene TRBV11-2; 7 nucleotides align to TRBD2. With 5 bases clipped from V and 0 bases from J, the junction kept 3 bases outside the gene matches. CDR3 length equals 15 residues. Germline CDR1 SGHAT, CDR2 FQNNGV. CDR3 protein: CASSGRGSNTGELFF. The CDR3, as DNA: TGTGCCAGCAGCGGGAGGGGATCGAACACCGGGGAGCTGTTTTTT. The full variable domain, in which reference TRBV11-2 and TRBJ2-2 provide the parts outside the CDR3, is EAGVAQSPRYKIIEKRQSVAFWCNPISGHATLYWYQQILGQGPKLLIQFQNNGVVDDSQLPKDRFSAERLKGVDSTLKIQPAKLEDSAVYLCASSGRGSNTGELFFGEGSRLTVL.

The DNA of the CDR3 is TGTGCCAGCTCACTCCACAGGGACGAAGCTTTCTTT. This encodes CASSLHRDEAFF. The chain uses TRBV18 and TRBJ1-1, with D possibly being TRBD1 (6 bases). In germline, CDR1 is KGHSH, CDR2 LQKENI. Deletions cut 4 bases from V and 8 bases from J, with 11 bases between. The CDR3 spans 12 residues.

Concerning this clone: This may arise from a read error, as a much more abundant clone is one base away. The gene calls are TRBV6-5 and TRBJ2-1, with 7 bases fitting TRBD2. Trimming took 5 bases from V and 3 from J; bases not matched to a gene: 4. There are 14 residues in the CDR3. CDR1 MNHEY and CDR2 SVGAGI come from the germline V gene. The DNA for the CDR3 is TGTGCCAGCAGTACCGGGACTAACTACAATGAGCAGTTCTTC. Amino acids: CASSTGTNYNEQFF.

The chain combines TRBV19 with TRBJ1-5; D possibly corresponds to TRBD1 (5 bases). Trimming cost V 6 bases and J 1 base, with 10 bases left between them. From germline, CDR1 is LNHDA and CDR2 SQIVND (reference sequence). The length of the CDR3 is 14 residues. CDR3 sequence (DNA): TGTGCCAGTAGACGACAGACGAGCAATCAGCCCCAGCATTTT. This gives the protein CASRRQTSNQPQHF. Full variable domain (remainder filled in from reference TRBV19 and TRBJ1-5): DGGITQSPKYLFRKEGQNVTLSCEQNLNHDAMYWYRQDPGQGLRLIYYSQIVNDFQKGDIAEGYSVSREKKESFPLTVTSAQKNPTAFYLCASRRQTSNQPQHFGDGTRLSIL.

The chain is built from TRBV7-8 and TRBJ1-4, with TRBD1 matching over 9 bases. The CDR3 consists of 18 residues. CDR1 and CDR2 (germline): SGHVS, FQNEAQ. Trimming took 4 bases from V and 7 from J; bases not matched to a gene: 16. CDR3 region: CASSSPGLKQGAGEKLFF. The CDR3 region has the DNA TGTGCCAGCAGCTCACCGGGTCTCAAACAGGGGGCTGGTGAAAAACTGTTTTTT.

The J gene is TRBJ2-3, the V gene TRBV7-6; 14 nucleotides align to TRBD2. With 5 bases clipped from V and 1 base from J, the junction kept 8 bases outside the gene matches. Germline CDR1 reads SGHVS; CDR2 reads FNYEAQ. This CDR3 has 18 residues. The CDR3 DNA sequence: TGTGCCAGCAGCCGAACTCGACTAGCGGGGGGGGGCACAGATACGCAGTATTTT. Encoded protein: CASSRTRLAGGGTDTQYF.

This rearrangement joins TRBV6-5 to TRBJ1-5, with TRBD1 as a possible D gene (6 bases). Trimming removed 5 bases at V and 3 bases at J, with 14 bases between. From germline, CDR1 is MNHEY and CDR2 SVGAGI. CDR3 length equals 15 residues. DNA for the CDR3: TGTGCCAGCAGTCGAGACAGGACTGTCAATCAGCCCCAGCATTTT. Translated: CASSRDRTVNQPQHF.

This chain links TRBV5-1 with TRBJ2-1, with D tentatively TRBD2 (5 bases). The ends were cut back, 2 bases at V and 4 bases at J, with 19 bases in the middle. The CDR3 loop spans 17 amino acids. CDR1 is SGHRS, CDR2 YFSETQ, per germline. As DNA, the CDR3 is TGCGCCAGCAGCTTCTCGAGGACTCCTGTGAATTACAATGAGCAGTTCTTC. Protein product: CASSFSRTPVNYNEQFF.

V usage is TRBV28 and J usage is TRBJ1-5, with D unclear. Trimming removed 5 bases from V and 7 bases from J, with 15 bases in between. The CDR3 loop spans 14 amino acids. Germline CDR1 MDHEN, CDR2 SYDVKM. CDR3 region: CASSIDLGVQPQHF. Here the CDR3 DNA reads TGTGCCAGCAGTATAGACCTGGGAGTGCAGCCCCAGCATTTT. Drawing the rest from reference TRBV28 and TRBJ1-5, the complete variable domain is DVKVTQSSRYLVKRTGEKVFLECVQDMDHENMFWYRQDPGLGLRLIYFSYDVKMKEKGDIPEGYSVSREKKERFSLILESASTNQTSMYLCASSIDLGVQPQHFGDGTRLSIL.

The gene calls are TRBV3-1 (or the pseudogene TRBV3-2) and TRBJ1-1, with D maybe TRBD1 (6 bases). V shed 3 bases and J shed 7 bases, with 9 bases lying between them. This CDR3 is built from 12 residues. In germline, CDR1 is LGHDT, CDR2 YNNKEL (reference sequence). CDR3 DNA sequence: TGTGCCAGCAGCCATGGGGGCCGTGAAGCTTTCTTT. Translation: CASSHGGREAFF.

V is TRBV5-1 and J is TRBJ2-1, with TRBD2 matching over 13 bases. With 4 bases clipped from V and 2 bases from J, the junction kept 3 bases outside the gene matches. This CDR3 has 16 residues. Germline lookup yields CDR1 SGHRS and CDR2 YFSETQ. CDR3 DNA sequence: TGCGCCAGCAGCCCGACTAGCGGGGGGACCTACAATGAGCAGTTCTTC. The encoded protein is CASSPTSGGTYNEQFF. The whole variable domain, remainder taken from reference TRBV5-1 and TRBJ2-1, is KAGVTQTPRYLIKTRGQQVTLSCSPISGHRSVSWYQQTPGQGLQFLFEYFSETQRNKGNFPGRFSGRQFSNSRSEMNVSTLELGDSALYLCASSPTSGGTYNEQFFGPGTRLTVL.

This chain connects TRBV7-8 to TRBJ1-5; TRBD1 matches at 7 bases. The germline gives CDR1 SGHVS, CDR2 FQNEAQ. The J segment lost 2 bases and the V segment lost 3 bases, leaving 4 bases of the junction unmatched. This CDR3 region has 15 residues. DNA of the CDR3: TGTGCCAGCAGCTTGACAGGGATTCGCAATCAGCCCCAGCATTTT. Its translation: CASSLTGIRNQPQHF.